The rows below give T cell receptor beta chains drawn from one sample of a study of T cell responses to AZD1222 COVID-19 vaccine. Repertoires were generated with immunoSEQ multiplex PCR, while TCRdb's copy carries only in-frame clones and drops some. Among about 150,000 clones, roughly nine tenths were seen once, and the ten largest hold roughly 4.7%. Sample: peripheral blood, taken on day 0 of AZD1222 vaccination. The origin of the receptors is an adult in good health. CDR3s leave out the opening cysteine and the closing phenylalanine or tryptophan.

TRBJ1-2	12	TRBV7-2	ASSTAAGGHGYT
TRBJ1-6	14	TRBV27	ASSSNSRQTGLPLH
TRBJ1-3	12	TRBV6-2/TRBV6-3	ASSRRDRGYTIY
TRBJ2-1	14	TRBV20-1	SASAMTSGRANEQF
TRBJ2-6	14	TRBV15	ATSSGGGSGANVLT
TRBJ2-5	12	TRBV25-1	ASSALAGKETQY
TRBJ2-5	10	TRBV6-6	ASTGVQETQY
TRBJ1-1	12	TRBV6-2/TRBV6-3	ASSWGGSNTEAF
TRBJ1-6	14	TRBV7-2	ASSLDRARGSSPLH
TRBJ1-2	10	TRBV6-5	ASSLPLRGYT
TRBJ1-2	14	TRBV23-1	ASSQSPLQRDYGYT
TRBJ1-3	13	TRBV4-2	ASSQGTGGRNTIY
-	13	TRBV11-2	ASSSTAGTWYEQY
TRBJ1-1	10	TRBV28	ASSLRGRGAF
TRBJ1-5	11	TRBV4-3	ASSHVGNQPQH
TRBJ1-1	9	TRBV30	AGLGITEAF
TRBJ1-1	11	TRBV28	ASFLRVETEAF
TRBJ1-4	13	TRBV4-1	ASSLRASTNEKLF
TRBJ2-1	12	TRBV5-1	ASSFGIRRNEQF
TRBJ1-3	12	TRBV28	ASDSSSSGNTIY
TRBJ1-1	11	TRBV28	AGAGYRGTEAF
TRBJ2-7	12	TRBV6-2/TRBV6-3	ASSRTWSSYEQY
TRBJ2-1	13	TRBV6-5	ASSYPSRRGNEQF
TRBJ2-3	10	TRBV6-2/TRBV6-3	ASSSRTPEQY
TRBJ2-1	14	TRBV3-1/TRBV3-2	ASSYWTSGNYNEQF
TRBJ2-2	13	TRBV28	ASTDLAEDAGELF
TRBJ1-4	14	TRBV5-5	ASSSAGGTGGEKLF
TRBJ2-1	14	TRBV7-3	ASSLGQWSSYNEQF
TRBJ1-2	11	TRBV18	ASSPEGFYGYT
TRBJ2-7	11	TRBV27	ASSLRISYEQY
TRBJ2-6	14	TRBV5-1	ASSLEGGGGANVLT
TRBJ2-7	11	TRBV7-8	ASSISTGYEQY
TRBJ2-5	15	TRBV4-1	ASSQVLAGGPGETQY
TRBJ2-7	10	TRBV3-1/TRBV3-2	ASWRVRYEQC
TRBJ1-1	9	TRBV19	ASSNEAEAF
TRBJ2-5	10	TRBV28	ASVSTGETQY
TRBJ2-1	12	TRBV24-1	ATGVGGSNNEQF
TRBJ1-5	11	TRBV19	ASNQGRNQPQH
TRBJ2-7	13	TRBV6-5	ASTTSGRAGYEQY
TRBJ1-2	11	TRBV12-3/TRBV12-4	ASRGDNLYGYT
TRBJ2-2	13	TRBV5-1	ASTQGGRGRGELF
TRBJ2-7	11	TRBV6-1	ASSEVRGYEQY
TRBJ1-3	15	TRBV28	ASSTPGQGALGNTIY
TRBJ1-1	10	TRBV5-6	ASSLGDTEAF
TRBJ1-2	11	TRBV5-5	ASSFQGIDGYT
TRBJ1-3	11	TRBV29-1	SVKTASGNTIY
TRBJ2-4	14	TRBV18	ASSPQTASGWDIQY
TRBJ2-1	13	TRBV7-2	ASSRLGGSYNEQF
TRBJ1-3	13	TRBV27	ASSLFPGSGNTIY
TRBJ1-1	11	TRBV11-1	ASSPQGDTEAF
TRBJ2-1	12	TRBV24-1	ATSGTRNLNEQF